These T cell receptor beta chains were read from a single sample in a study of radiotherapy plus CTLA-4 blockade in lung cancer. TCRdb's table, derived via immunoSEQ multiplex PCR, lists solely in-frame clones and lacks some. The sample holds 50,000 to 75,000 clones, about 80% seen once. Specimen: peripheral blood, collected from a patient treated with radiotherapy plus ipilimumab. These receptors were taken from a human donor with non-small cell lung cancer who had a complete response to radiotherapy plus ipilimumab. CDR3s include the opening cysteine and the closing phenylalanine or tryptophan. A D gene is named only where the DNA matches it firmly. Clone sizes are given selectively: once, few, many, or a class where the clone is expanded.

j_call d_call clone_size v_call cdr3_aa cdr3_nt
TRBJ1-4 NA NA TRBV6-1 CASSEAWGGEKLFF TGTGCCAGCAGTGAGGCTTGGGGGGGGGAAAAACTGTTTTTT
TRBJ2-5 NA NA TRBV7-7 CASSLIGLGKETQYF TGTGCTAGCAGCTTAATCGGCCTAGGAAAAGAGACCCAGTACTTC
TRBJ2-3 TRBD2 NA TRBV6-6 CASTSGGTDTQYF TGTGCCAGCACAAGCGGGGGCACAGATACGCAGTATTTT
TRBJ2-3 NA once TRBV6-5 CASSESGIDTQYF TGTGCCAGCAGTGAATCAGGGATAGATACGCAGTATTTT
TRBJ2-2 TRBD1 NA TRBV9 CASSAQWTGTLRGTGELFF TGTGCCAGCAGCGCGCAATGGACAGGGACACTGAGGGGCACCGGGGAGCTGTTTTTT
TRBJ2-6 NA NA TRBV5-6 CASSLGGSGANVLTF TGTGCCAGCAGCTTAGGGGGCTCTGGGGCCAACGTCCTGACTTTC
TRBJ2-3 NA NA TRBV7-2 CASSPTDTQYF TGTGCCAGCAGCCCAACAGATACGCAGTATTTT
TRBJ1-5 NA NA TRBV27 CASSLGSPLGSNQPQHF TGTGCCAGCAGTTTAGGGTCACCCCTGGGGAGCAATCAGCCCCAGCATTTT
TRBJ2-7 TRBD2 few TRBV7-8 CASSTGRQLAGFSYEQYF TGTGCCAGCAGCACGGGAAGGCAACTAGCGGGGTTCTCCTACGAGCAGTACTTC
TRBJ1-6 TRBD1 NA TRBV9 CASSSGQGNNSPLHF TGTGCCAGCAGCTCCGGACAGGGAAATAATTCACCCCTCCACTTT
TRBJ1-1 NA NA TRBV10-1 CASSESENTEAFF TGCGCCAGCAGTGAAAGCGAGAACACTGAAGCTTTCTTT
TRBJ1-5 NA NA TRBV6-5 CASSFRIVDSNQPQHF TGTGCCAGCAGTTTTAGAATCGTGGATAGCAATCAGCCCCAGCATTTT
TRBJ2-1 TRBD1 NA TRBV11-3 CASSLGQVTYNEQFF TGTGCCAGCAGCCTAGGACAGGTCACCTACAATGAGCAGTTCTTC